This T cell receptor (beta chain) is from a study of T cell responses to AZD1222 COVID-19 vaccine. Findings and caveats of the study: Repertoire sampling happened only post peak T cell response. At study baseline, merely six AZD1222 recipients were seropositive. The donor cohort was predominantly white British with a female majority, and clonal diversity may have been underestimated. Vaccine-associated CD4 TCRs spanned spike, dominant at 160-218 and 743-854.

In the case of this clone: The antigen remains unidentified.

The assay was immunoSEQ multiplex PCR, and TCRdb's table has in-frame clones only and misses some. The sample contains 70,000 or so clones, around 78% of which appear only once. In germline, CDR1 is KGHDR, CDR2 SFDVKD. V lost 7 bases and J lost 0, with 21 bases in between. The CDR3 is 18 amino acids. The receptor comes from an adult who received the AZD1222 COVID-19 vaccine. The material sequenced was peripheral blood, taken 28 days after the second AZD1222 dose. The V gene is TRBV24-1, the J gene TRBJ2-1; D remains unclear. In nucleotides, the CDR3 is TGTGCCACCAGGTCCCGCCTAGATCCCTCGAGCTCCTACAATGAGCAGTTCTTC. This gives the protein CATRSRLDPSSSYNEQFF.